Sequencing of this T cell receptor (beta chain) was carried out in a study of blood T cell repertoires in COVID-19. At the level of the study: The samples span acute and convalescent COVID-19 from the United States, Italy and Spain. Nucleic acid was either cDNA or gDNA, and it came from T cells, B-cell-depleted T cells, or PBMCs.

V was pared by 4 bases and J by 7 bases, with 12 bases of the junction left unmatched. Germline V lookup: CDR1 SGHRS, CDR2 YFSETQ. The CDR3 has 16 residues. In the source study's methods: Estimates of nucleated cell counts were drawn from the amplification of reference gene primers. The table came from immunoSEQ multiplex PCR; TCRdb's copy has only in-frame clones and leaves some out. V and J calls and clone size are those listed in that table; D and trimming were worked out from the DNA. The data show about 190,000 clones, 89% seen once. This chain uses TRBV5-1 with TRBJ2-1; TRBD2 aligns across 9 bases. Input material: peripheral blood. The sequence was collected from a man between 40 and 49 years old with acute or convalescent COVID-19. The chain's CDR3 is CASSPPGGGALNEQFF. DNA for the CDR3: TGCGCCAGCAGCCCCCCGGGCGGGGGGGCCTTAAATGAGCAGTTCTTC.